This is a list of T cell receptor beta chains from one sample in a study of T-cell reconstitution after alpha-beta-depleted transplantation in children. TCRdb recomputed calls from the PCR reads with MiXCR, one row per CDR3 protein. Among hundreds of thousands of distinct CDR3 sequences listed, 6.5% to 10% were seen once. The specimen comprised PBMCs, mostly from graft donor cells, sampled 180 days after TCRalphabeta/CD19-depleted stem cell transplant. The receptors come from a male patient aged 10 to 17 who had a stem cell transplant for acute lymphoblastic leukemia, so the T cells may come from the graft donor. Each CDR3 is given with its conserved first and last residue. A D gene is named only where the DNA matches it firmly. The listing skips clone size in some rows; elsewhere it reads once, few, many or a size class.

v_call: TRBV29-1
clone_size: many
d_call: TRBD1
j_call: TRBJ2-1
cdr3_nt: TGCAGCGCCGGGACAGTATTGGGTGAGCAGTTCTTC
cdr3_aa: CSAGTVLGEQFF

v_call: TRBV18
clone_size: NA
d_call: NA
j_call: TRBJ1-5
cdr3_nt: TGTGCCAGCTCACCACTGGGGAACAGGGCGAACAATCAGCCCCAGCATTTT
cdr3_aa: CASSPLGNRANNQPQHF

v_call: TRBV5-4
clone_size: NA
d_call: NA
j_call: TRBJ2-5
cdr3_nt: TGTGCCAGCAGCTTGGGCAGGGATCAAGAGACCCAGTACTTC
cdr3_aa: CASSLGRDQETQYF

v_call: TRBV18
clone_size: many
d_call: NA
j_call: TRBJ2-1
cdr3_nt: TGTGCCAGCTCACCACTAGTCGCCGAGCAGTTCTTC
cdr3_aa: CASSPLVAEQFF

v_call: TRBV10-3
clone_size: many
d_call: NA
j_call: TRBJ1-4
cdr3_nt: TGTGCCATCAGTGAGGTGGGGTATAATGAAAAACTGTTTTTT
cdr3_aa: CAISEVGYNEKLFF

v_call: TRBV19
clone_size: few
d_call: TRBD1
j_call: TRBJ2-6
cdr3_nt: TGTGCCAGTAGTATTCAACGGTGGGTAGGGGGCCGGACTGGGGCCAACGTCCTGACTTTC
cdr3_aa: CASSIQRWVGGRTGANVLTF

v_call: TRBV10-3
clone_size: NA
d_call: NA
j_call: TRBJ2-1
cdr3_nt: TGTGCCATCGCGAAGGGGGGGGCCCCCTACAATGAGCAGTTCTTC
cdr3_aa: CAIAKGGAPYNEQFF

v_call: TRBV29-1
clone_size: many
d_call: TRBD1
j_call: TRBJ2-7
cdr3_nt: TGCAGCGCCAGGACAGGGGTCACCTACGAGCAGTACTTC
cdr3_aa: CSARTGVTYEQYF

v_call: TRBV9
clone_size: few
d_call: TRBD2
j_call: TRBJ2-5
cdr3_nt: TGTGCCAGCAGCAAGACCCCCGGGACTAGTAGAGAGACCCAGTACTTC
cdr3_aa: CASSKTPGTSRETQYF

v_call: TRBV7-9
clone_size: many
d_call: NA
j_call: TRBJ1-1
cdr3_nt: TGTGCCAGCAGCTCTGGGGGGATCGAAGCTTTCTTT
cdr3_aa: CASSSGGIEAFF

v_call: TRBV20-1
clone_size: many
d_call: TRBD2
j_call: TRBJ2-7
cdr3_nt: TGCAGTGCTAGTGGGGGACTAGCGGACTACGAGCAGTACTTC
cdr3_aa: CSASGGLADYEQYF

v_call: TRBV7-9
clone_size: many
d_call: NA
j_call: TRBJ1-5
cdr3_nt: TGTGCCAGCAGCTTAGCGAAGGGCGGGGTCCAGCCCCAGCATTTT
cdr3_aa: CASSLAKGGVQPQHF

v_call: TRBV4-2
clone_size: many
d_call: TRBD1
j_call: TRBJ2-7
cdr3_nt: TGTGCCAGCAGCCAAGTTCGAGGACAGGGCTCCTACGAGCAGTACTTC
cdr3_aa: CASSQVRGQGSYEQYF

v_call: TRBV2
clone_size: many
d_call: TRBD2
j_call: TRBJ2-7
cdr3_nt: TGTGCCAGCAATGCCGGACTAGCGGGATTGGGGGAGCAGTACTTC
cdr3_aa: CASNAGLAGLGEQYF

v_call: TRBV9
clone_size: many
d_call: TRBD2
j_call: TRBJ2-2
cdr3_nt: TGTGCCAGCAGCGCCCCGGGACTAGCTGCCTCCGGGGAGCTGTTTTTT
cdr3_aa: CASSAPGLAASGELFF

v_call: TRBV7-2
clone_size: many
d_call: NA
j_call: TRBJ2-5
cdr3_nt: TGTGCCAGCAGCGCGCCCGGTCGGGAGACCCAGTACTTC
cdr3_aa: CASSAPGRETQYF

v_call: TRBV7-3
clone_size: many
d_call: NA
j_call: TRBJ2-7
cdr3_nt: TGTGCCAGCACCTCTTTTGCGCGCCCAGGTGGGTGCGAGCAGTACTTC
cdr3_aa: CASTSFARPGGCEQYF

v_call: TRBV28
clone_size: many
d_call: TRBD2
j_call: TRBJ2-4
cdr3_nt: TGTGCCAGCAGTTTGGAAGGGAGGGCCCTTAGGAAGAACATTCAGTACTTC
cdr3_aa: CASSLEGRALRKNIQYF

v_call: TRBV12-3/TRBV12-4
clone_size: NA
d_call: TRBD2
j_call: TRBJ2-1
cdr3_nt: TGTGCCGGCAGTCGGGAGGTGGGGAACAATGAGCAGTTCTTC
cdr3_aa: CAGSREVGNNEQFF

v_call: TRBV3-1
clone_size: many
d_call: NA
j_call: TRBJ2-1
cdr3_nt: TGTGCCAGCAGCCGGGGAGGAGTCGCAAGGGACAATGAGCAGTTCTTC
cdr3_aa: CASSRGGVARDNEQFF

v_call: TRBV7-9
clone_size: once
d_call: NA
j_call: TRBJ2-2
cdr3_nt: TGTGCCAGCAGCTTAGGGGGCCGGACCGGGGAGCTGTTTTTT
cdr3_aa: CASSLGGRTGELFF